This T cell receptor beta chain was captured in a study of Ad26.COV2.S vaccination and SARS-CoV-2 variants. Study-level information: Administration of Ad26.COV2.S was intramuscular, either once or twice 56 days apart.

Sequenced by immunoSEQ multiplex PCR; TCRdb stores in-frame clones only, minus some. There are around 300,000 clones in the sample; about 89% occur only once, and around 5.3% lies in the top ten. About this clone itself: Its antigen is still unknown.

The CDR3 consists of 16 residues. Trimming removed 1 base at V and 2 bases at J, with 11 bases between. Germline CDR1 is MDHEN and CDR2 is SYDVKM. General study points: Breadth of non-spike TCRs did not differ between vaccinees and placebo recipients. Ad26.COV2.S recipients had broader spike-specific TCRs (P = 0.0014).

Treatment: roughly 20 received Ad26.COV2.S at low or high dose, single or two shots; roughly five received placebo; per-sample allocation not given. Sample collection was performed on day 63 after the first vaccine or placebo injection. V is TRBV28 and J is TRBJ1-4, with no clear D. The specimen comprised peripheral blood, sampled in a trial of Ad26.COV2.S vaccine versus placebo. This clonotype was sampled from a person between 18 and 65 years old who received the Ad26.COV2.S COVID-19 vaccine or a placebo. In DNA, the CDR3 is TGTGCCAGCAGTTTATACGAGGGTACGACTAATGAAAAACTGTTTTTT. Its protein product is CASSLYEGTTNEKLFF. Supplemented by reference TRBV28 and TRBJ1-4, the full variable domain reads DVKVTQSSRYLVKRTGEKVFLECVQDMDHENMFWYRQDPGLGLRLIYFSYDVKMKEKGDIPEGYSVSREKKERFSLILESASTNQTSMYLCASSLYEGTTNEKLFFGSGTQLSVL.